This paragraph covers one TCR beta chain sequence. The data are from a study of T cell responses to AZD1222 COVID-19 vaccine. Germline trimming cut 4 bases from V and 5 bases from J; bases unmatched to any gene: 13. The germline CDR1 and CDR2 sequences are SQVTM and ANQGSEA. The CDR3 is 15 amino acids. The table came from immunoSEQ multiplex PCR; TCRdb's copy has only in-frame clones and leaves some out. The repertoire holds about 76,000 clones, with 70% to 80% as singletons. Source: peripheral blood, taken 28 days after the second dose of the MenACWY control vaccine. The chain recombines TRBV29-1 with TRBJ2-7; 8 nucleotides match TRBD2. This TCR derives from an adult who received the MenACWY meningococcal vaccine as a control. DNA of the CDR3: TGCAGCGTTGGGAGGCGGAGCGGGGGTCTCGACGAGCAGTACTTC. This translates into CSVGRRSGGLDEQYF.